The TCR beta chain under discussion was sequenced for a study of CD39 and CD103 CD8 tumor-infiltrating T cells. Looking at the study overall: Repertoire comparisons were shown for four patients, including a melanoma patient.

Some clones are missing from TCRdb's copy, which holds only in-frame ones; the method was immunoSEQ multiplex PCR. The repertoire holds more than 15,000 clones, over 80% seen once, with 4.3% in the top ten. Sorted memory CD8 cells were CD8+CD4-CD45RA-, regardless of CCR7. Points on this clone: Its specificity is not known.

The germline CDR1 and CDR2 sequences are SQVTM and ANQGSEA. The CDR3 has 17 residues. Germline trimming cut 7 bases from V and 5 bases from J; bases unmatched to any gene: 10. General observations from the study: DP CD8 TILs appeared more oligoclonal than DN and SP CD8 TILs and blood memory CD8 T cells. Blood and uninvolved lymph node rarely held DP TIL clonotypes.

This receptor was taken from a human donor with head and neck squamous cell carcinoma. The chain has TRBV29-1 and TRBJ2-2, with 16 bases matching TRBD2. The sequencing input was CD8+ T cells sorted from blood. Noted subset: total memory CD8 T cells (CD45RA-CCR7+/-) from blood or uninvolved lymph node. Here the CDR3 reads CSGSGLAGGMGTGELFF. The CDR3 bases are TGCAGCGGTTCGGGACTAGCGGGGGGGATGGGGACCGGGGAGCTGTTTTTT.